A selection of T cell receptor beta chains follows, all from one sample in a study of shared clonotypes between healthy human individuals. Using immunoSEQ multiplex PCR, the repertoire was profiled, and TCRdb retains in-frame clones only, with some absent. The sample yields 2 million to 3 million clones, 80% to 95% seen once. Sequencing was carried out using naive CD4+ T cells from PBMCs. These receptors were taken from a young man in good health. Some clones in this sample may be carry-over from other donors' samples. Each CDR3 is given with its conserved first and last residue. D genes are given only for firm matches. The size of a clone is reported for some rows only, either as once, few or many, or as a class for expanded clones.

J gene	D gene	clone size	V gene	CDR3 protein	CDR3 DNA
TRBJ2-3	TRBD1	NA	TRBV28	CASTAGTVTDTQYF	TGTGCCAGCACCGCCGGGACAGTCACAGATACGCAGTATTTT
TRBJ2-5	NA	NA	TRBV29-1	CSVGARGETQYF	TGCAGCGTTGGGGCTCGAGGAGAGACCCAGTACTTC
TRBJ2-3	NA	NA	TRBV9	CASSAYPEGDTQYF	TGTGCCAGCAGCGCTTACCCAGAGGGAGATACGCAGTATTTT
TRBJ2-5	NA	NA	TRBV2	CASSASFDGETQYF	TGTGCCAGCAGTGCGTCCTTTGATGGGGAGACCCAGTACTTC
TRBJ1-5	NA	once	TRBV27	CASSYREGGQPQHF	TGTGCCAGCAGTTACAGGGAAGGCGGTCAGCCCCAGCATTTT
TRBJ2-7	TRBD2	NA	TRBV27	CASSRGLAGGPYEQYF	TGTGCCAGCAGCCGGGGACTAGCGGGAGGCCCCTACGAGCAGTACTTC
TRBJ2-7	TRBD2	NA	TRBV15	CATTPTSEGFYEQYF	TGTGCCACCACCCCAACTAGCGAAGGGTTTTACGAGCAGTACTTC
TRBJ2-5	NA	once	TRBV5-1	CASSLAPARGETQYF	TGCGCCAGCAGCTTGGCGCCAGCCCGTGGGGAGACCCAGTACTTC
TRBJ2-1	NA	NA	TRBV2	CASSENLPPYNEQFF	TGTGCCAGCAGTGAAAATCTCCCGCCCTACAATGAGCAGTTCTTC
TRBJ2-7	NA	NA	TRBV2	CASSARGTGYEQYF	TGTGCCAGCAGTGCGAGAGGGACGGGCTACGAGCAGTACTTC